This T cell receptor (beta chain) derives from a study of blood T cells in healthy people across ages. PBMCs were isolated at a quantity of at least 6.5 million per sample. There are many counts of this clonotype. This CDR3 is 15 amino acids long. Looked up from germline, CDR1 is SGDLS and CDR2 is YYNGEE. Together with a sample-barcoded 5' primer, a J-beta primer mix was included in a second PCR lasting about 6 to 11 cycles. Through a template-switch adaptor with 12 random nucleotides, each cDNA molecule received a tag. TCRdb redid the calling of the 5' RACE reads with MiXCR, one entry per CDR3 protein. The table lists roughly 500,000 distinct CDR3 sequences, approximately 30% of them singletons.

The receptor was isolated from a woman aged 70-85 years in good health. The sequencing sample was made of blood. The J gene is TRBJ2-5, the V gene TRBV9; 7 positions agree with TRBD1. The better agreement between TRBJ2-7 and the DNA end casts doubt on the J call. The CDR3 DNA reads TGTGCCAGCAGCGTAGAGGGGGCAAACTCCTACGAGCAGTACTTC. Translation gives CASSVEGANSYEQYF.